This T cell receptor beta chain was found in a study of cytotoxic CD8 clonotypes in ibrutinib-treated CLL. Study-wide points: In comparison with age-matched healthy donors, baseline clonality was higher and tracked circulating CD8+ T-cell counts. With treatment, public clonotypes, which were uncommon, either contracted or remained stable. Sampling schedules were unmatched across sustained-remission and progressing patients.

For this clone: Its antigen is still unknown.

Target depth was 1 in 200,000 to 1 in 1 million T cells, about 10x per clonotype. Method: immunoSEQ multiplex PCR; TCRdb's copy keeps in-frame clones and lacks some. The sample has under 300,000 clones; around 70% are singletons. The junction had 5 bases not matched to a gene; V was cut back by 8 bases and J by 4 bases. Germline CDR1 is MNHEY and CDR2 is SMNVEV (reference sequence). The CDR3 totals 14 residues. This material consisted of PBMCs, taken after 24 months of ibrutinib treatment. The receptor was derived from a human donor with chronic lymphocytic leukemia. The chain is built from TRBV27 and TRBJ2-7, with 13 bases lining up with TRBD2. CDR3 protein: CASGRTSGSYEQYF. CDR3 sequence (DNA): TGTGCCAGCGGTCGGACTAGCGGGAGTTACGAGCAGTACTTC.